This TCR beta chain was captured by sequencing in a study of OX40 agonist ivuxolimab in advanced cancers. Trimming cost V 5 bases and J 6 bases; bases outside gene matches: 5. Germline V gives CDR1 SGHAT, CDR2 FQNNGV. CDR3 size: 14 residues. Assay used: immunoSEQ multiplex PCR; TCRdb lists only in-frame clones, some missing. The profile shows some 50,000 clones, around nine tenths of them singletons. The V call is TRBV11-2, the J call TRBJ1-5; 9 bases line up with TRBD1. The specimen comprised CD4+ or CD8+ T cells sorted from blood, sampled in a trial of the OX40 agonist ivuxolimab. This sequence was found in an adult with an advanced solid tumor such as melanoma, head and neck, liver or kidney cancer. The DNA for the CDR3 is TGTGCCAGCAGCAGGGACAGGGAAGGTCAGCCCCAGCATTTT. It codes for CASSRDREGQPQHF.